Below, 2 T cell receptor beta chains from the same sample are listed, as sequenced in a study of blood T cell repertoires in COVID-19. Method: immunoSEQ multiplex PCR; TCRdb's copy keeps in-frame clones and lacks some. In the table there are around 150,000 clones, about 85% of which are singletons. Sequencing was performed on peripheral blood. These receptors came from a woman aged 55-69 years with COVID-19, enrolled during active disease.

In DNA, the CDR3 is TGTGCCAGGACAACCGGGACAGCTAATTCACCCCTCCACTTT. It yields the protein CARTTGTANSPLHF. This chain connects TRBV2 to TRBJ1-6; 7 positions agree with TRBD1. The CDR3 covers 14 residues. The germline V gene encodes CDR1 SNHLY and CDR2 FYNNEI. With 9 bases clipped from V and 6 bases from J, the junction kept 8 bases outside the gene matches.

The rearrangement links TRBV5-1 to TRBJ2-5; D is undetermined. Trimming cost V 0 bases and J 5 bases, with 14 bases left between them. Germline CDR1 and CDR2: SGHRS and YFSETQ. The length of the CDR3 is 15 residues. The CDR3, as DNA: TGCGCCAGCAGCTTGGCGTCAGTTGGTTGGGAGACCCAGTACTTC. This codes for CASSLASVGWETQYF.